The subject of this entry is one T cell receptor (beta chain). Antigen specificity is unknown. These data are taken from a study of cytomegalovirus exposure and HLA in healthy donors. Study-level results: Analysis was performed later, and it showed HLA-associated TCR beta chains to be more clonally expanded than equally common others. Relative to the approximately 700-donor mean, N-insertions were reportedly fewer in an Asian-associated ancestry cluster in a later analysis. In vitro checks showed that a few CMV-associated chains really do target CMV antigens.

Germline loops: CDR1 SGHDN, CDR2 FVKESK. The V end lost 4 bases, the J end lost 7 bases, and 10 bases lay between the germline ends. The CDR3 extends over 12 amino acids. The PCR contained 60 Vbeta and 13 Jbeta primers. Original processing methods: Counted up in a later analysis, unique TCR beta chains came to 65 million to 80 million, with around 12 million shared. Clones were sequenced by immunoSEQ multiplex PCR, and TCRdb holds only the in-frame ones, with some missing. V and J calls and clone size follow that table, whereas D and trimming were derived from the DNA. The sample carries tens of thousands of clones, roughly 78% recorded once.

This chain uses TRBV14 with TRBJ1-2; D call uncertain. The origin of this receptor is a male donor in good health and CMV-seropositive. The sequenced material came from PBMCs. In nucleotides, the CDR3 is TGTGCCAGCAGCCGGGAGGGATCTGGCTACACCTTC. Encoded protein: CASSREGSGYTF.